The rows below give T cell receptor beta chains drawn from one sample of a study of graft-versus-host responses after intestinal transplantation. The repertoire was sequenced with immunoSEQ multiplex PCR; TCRdb's copy has only in-frame clones and lacks some. This table has 11,000 to 15,000 clones, over 70% appearing once. The material was ileum tissue, obtained 16 days after intestinal transplant. The receptors derive from a human patient who received an intestinal transplant, so some T cells may come from the graft donor. The CDR3 runs from the conserved cysteine through the conserved F or W. D genes are given only for firm matches. A row's size may be missing; if present it is once, few, many or a size class.

v_call	d_call	j_call	clone_size	cdr3_nt	cdr3_aa
TRBV21-1	-	TRBJ2-5	once	TGTGCCAGCAGCCGGGACAGGGGGCAAGAGACCCAGTACTTC	CASSRDRGQETQYF
TRBV29-1	TRBD2	TRBJ2-5	once	TGCAGCGTTTCGGCGGGAGGGGAGACCCAGTACTTC	CSVSAGGETQYF
TRBV9	TRBD1	TRBJ1-3	-	TGTGCCAGCAGCGGGGGGACAGTCGTCGGAAACACCATATATTTT	CASSGGTVVGNTIYF
TRBV11-2	-	TRBJ2-1	-	TGTGCCAGCAGCCCCGACAATGAGCAGTTCTTC	CASSPDNEQFF
TRBV9	TRBD1	TRBJ2-7	-	TGTGCCAGCAGCCCCTGGGACAGGGCCTACGAGCAGTACTTC	CASSPWDRAYEQYF
TRBV4-1	TRBD1	TRBJ1-3	few	TGCGCCAGCAGCCAAGCCGCGGGACAGCGAAACACCATATATTTT	CASSQAAGQRNTIYF
TRBV5-6	-	TRBJ2-7	-	TGTGCCAGCAGCTTATCGACAGGGACTAGCTCCTACGAGCAGTACTTC	CASSLSTGTSSYEQYF
TRBV4-1	TRBD2	TRBJ2-1	once	TGCGCCAGCAGCCCCACAGCGGGGGAGGAGCAGTTCTTC	CASSPTAGEEQFF
TRBV5-5	TRBD2	TRBJ2-1	-	TGTGCCAGCAGCTTACTAGCGGGAGGGTACAATGAGCAGTTCTTC	CASSLLAGGYNEQFF
TRBV7-3	TRBD2	TRBJ2-3	few	TGTGCCAGCAGCTTAGCGGGAGTGGCAGATACGCAGTATTTT	CASSLAGVADTQYF